What follows describes a single TCR beta chain. Its antigen remains undetermined. Qualities for individual bases were not recorded, and no much larger clone is one base off. This sample stems from a study of vaccination and CD4 T cells after COVID-19 (dated 2022 in TCRdb). Broadly, across the study: Every convalescent patient had a positive nasal swab PCR test for SARS-CoV-2, with mild disease in roughly 10 patients and severe disease in one. The convalescent cohort comprised six males and four females, including two Hispanic individuals, seven Caucasians, two Asians and one multiracial person. Two doses of either the Pfizer-BioNTech BNT162b2 vaccine (n=8) or the Moderna mRNA-1273 vaccine (n=2) were administered to participants. Post-COVID blood samples from convalescent patients were collected a median of around 110 days after diagnosis, with a range of 35 to 161 days. Post-vaccine blood samples were taken a median of about 77 days after the second vaccine dose, with a range of roughly 14 to 250 days. The cultures were stimulated with overlapping spike peptide pools from SARS-CoV-2 and from the common cold coronaviruses HCoV-NL63, HCoV-OC43 and HCoV-229E. Control cultures used a CEFX viral epitope pool as positive control, an HIV-1 Nef peptide pool as negative control, or no peptide. The spike-specific CD4+ TCR repertoire was compared before and after mRNA vaccination in 10 COVID-19 convalescent patients and a few infection-naive healthy vaccine recipients.

What the treatment or condition label conveys for this sample: approximately nine-day PBMC culture with coronavirus spike peptide pools or control peptides (ViraFEST assay). The study used the ViraFEST assay, which expanded antigen-specific T cells with peptide pools and then identified expanded clonotypes by TCR sequencing. The convalescent patients' positive SARS-CoV-2 PCR tests were from March to December 2020, which was before the Alpha, Beta and Delta variants emerged in the United States. PBMCs were cultured at around 2.2 million per well in IMDM supplemented with approximately 5% human AB serum and around 10 IU/ml IL-2, with roughly 9.5 ug/ml peptide pools added. Half of the culture medium was replaced with fresh IL-2-containing medium on days 3 and 7. CD4+ T cells were isolated after roughly 10 days of culture through negative selection using the EasySep CD4+ T cell isolation kit. Ficoll-Paque Plus gradient centrifugation was used to isolate PBMCs from whole blood, and the isolated PBMCs were then either used fresh or cryopreserved at -140C. In general, triplicate wells were set up for every culture condition.

The CDR3, from cysteine to phenylalanine, totals 18 residues. Of all the DNA, just the CDR3 is kept, 54 bases in frame from base 1. Sequences DFQATT (CDR1) and SNEGSKA (CDR2) are obtained from the germline V gene (reference sequence). At the junction V is shortened by 4 bases and J by 3 bases; bases outside the gene matches: 19. Results the study describes overall, beyond this receptor: Of the vaccine-specific clones found in convalescent patients, nearly all (304 of 307) were mono-reactive for SARS-CoV-2 spike instead of being cross-reactive with common cold coronaviruses. Only a relatively small number of convalescent patients were included in the study, and early timepoints following natural infection were not analyzed. The median count of SARS-CoV-2-reactive clonotypes went up from approximately 20 after infection to some 38 after vaccination, although the change was not significant. Among the post-vaccine SARS-CoV-2-reactive clones in convalescent patients, a median approximately 90% showed up only after vaccination, which suggests vaccine-specific priming.

The library was prepared using PCR. DNA from cultured CD4+ T cells underwent TCR sequencing with the Oncomine TCR Beta short-read assay at the Johns Hopkins FTIC core. Genomic DNA was extracted from the cultured CD4+ T cells with the QIAamp micro DNA kit. Oncomine TCR Beta libraries made from cultured CD4+ T cells were pooled using unique dual indexes and sequenced on an Illumina iSeq 100. In the original analysis: Non-productive sequences were removed, and CDR3s that did not start with C, did not end with F or W, or were shorter than 7 amino acids were discarded. Antigen-specific clonotypes were identified using the MANAFEST web application through comparison of peptide-stimulated wells with reference and other culture wells. To be called positive, a clone needed an FDR below 0.05, an odds ratio above 5, and a productive frequency above 0.1% in at least two of three replicate wells. A clonotype counted as cross-reactive if it showed significant expansion both in the SARS-CoV-2 spike wells and in at least one common cold coronavirus spike condition. Using R version 3.6.1, CDR3 homology was evaluated through Levenshtein distances (stringdist) along with unrooted phylogenetic trees (ape). TCRdb reran the public reads through fastp at Q25 and MiXCR, keeping productive beta chains. Rows with a matching CDR3 protein are joined into one entry that keeps the most common DNA and genes. The V and J calls come from TCRdb's annotation, not from the publication. Counted in this sample were some 17,000 distinct CDR3 sequences; under 55% of them appeared once. The top ten constitute about 5% of the sample.

The source material was CD4+ T cells from blood, cultured in vitro, sampled before SARS-CoV-2 vaccination. This sequence was found in a human donor who had recovered from COVID-19. The chain links TRBV20-1 with TRBJ2-3; TRBD2 fits 7 bases in the junction. The encoded CDR3 is CSANQGWGREGITDTQYF. The DNA reads as follows: TGCAGTGCTAACCAAGGCTGGGGGAGGGAGGGAATAACAGATACGCAGTATTTT.